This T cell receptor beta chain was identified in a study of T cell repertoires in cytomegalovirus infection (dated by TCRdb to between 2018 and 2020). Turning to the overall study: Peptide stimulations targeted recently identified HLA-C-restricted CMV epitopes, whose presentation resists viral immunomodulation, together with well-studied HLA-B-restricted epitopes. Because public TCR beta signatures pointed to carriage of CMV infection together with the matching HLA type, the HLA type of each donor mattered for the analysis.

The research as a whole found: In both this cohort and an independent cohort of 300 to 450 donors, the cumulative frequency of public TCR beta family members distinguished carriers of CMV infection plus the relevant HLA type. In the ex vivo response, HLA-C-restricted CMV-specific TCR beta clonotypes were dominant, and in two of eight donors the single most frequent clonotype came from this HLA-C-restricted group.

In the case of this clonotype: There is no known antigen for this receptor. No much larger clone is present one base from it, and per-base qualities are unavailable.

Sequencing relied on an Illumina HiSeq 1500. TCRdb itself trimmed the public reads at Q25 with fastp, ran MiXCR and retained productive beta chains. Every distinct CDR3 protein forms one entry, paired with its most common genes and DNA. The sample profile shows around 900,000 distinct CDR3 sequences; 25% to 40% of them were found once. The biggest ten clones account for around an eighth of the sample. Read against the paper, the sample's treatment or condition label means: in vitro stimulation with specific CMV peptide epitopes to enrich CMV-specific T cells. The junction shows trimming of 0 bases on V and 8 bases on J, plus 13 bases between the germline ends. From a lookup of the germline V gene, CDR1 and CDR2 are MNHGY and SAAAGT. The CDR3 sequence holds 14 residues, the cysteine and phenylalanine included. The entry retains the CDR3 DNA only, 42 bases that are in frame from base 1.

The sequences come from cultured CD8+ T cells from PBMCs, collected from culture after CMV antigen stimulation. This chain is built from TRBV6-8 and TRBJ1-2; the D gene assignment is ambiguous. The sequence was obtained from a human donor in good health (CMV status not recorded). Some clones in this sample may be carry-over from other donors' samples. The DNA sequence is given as TGTGCCAGCAGTTACTCCGGGCCCTCGTGGGGCTACACCTTC. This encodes CASSYSGPSWGYTF.